Shown below are 31 T cell receptor beta chains from a single sample sequenced in a study of T cells in Graves' hyperthyroidism and ophthalmopathy. Regions amplified from RNA transcripts were the TCR beta CDR3 regions. With the HTBI primer set, the TCR CDR3 went through a first round of RT-PCR. TCRdb independently ran MiXCR on the multiplex PCR reads; one entry per CDR3 protein. The sample has almost 600,000 distinct CDR3 sequences, about 43% seen once. The sequenced material came from peripheral blood or thyroid tissue (not recorded which). Receptors originate from a woman under 30 with Graves' hyperthyroidism.

Turning to this clonotype: This clone may be a read error of a much larger clone one base away. The V call is TRBV7-2, the J call TRBJ1-2, with D perhaps TRBD1 (6 bases). The CDR3 loop spans 13 amino acids. V dropped 1 base and J dropped 14 bases, with 17 bases sitting between them. Germline values: CDR1 SGHTA, CDR2 FQGNSA. CDR3 coding DNA: TGTGCCAGCAGCTTAGGTTCCCAGTCAGGGGAAACCTTC. Encoded protein: CASSLGSQSGETF.

This clonotype has just a few counts. The J gene is TRBJ2-1, the V gene TRBV29-1; TRBD1 agrees at 9 bases. Germline V CDR1 and CDR2: SQVTM, ANQGSEA. Trimming removed 4 bases from V and 0 bases from J; junction bases left unmatched: 1. The CDR3 totals 14 residues. DNA of the CDR3: TGCAGCGTTGGGACAGGGGTCTCCTACAATGAGCAGTTCTTC. It specifies CSVGTGVSYNEQFF.

This rearrangement joins TRBV7-2 to TRBJ1-5; 7 nucleotides agree with TRBD1. CDR3 size: 14 residues. CDR1 and CDR2 (germline): SGHTA, FQGNSA. The V and J ends lost 2 bases and 5 bases, in that order; junction bases with no gene match: 3. This CDR3 is CASSLRDRDQPQHF. CDR3 sequence (DNA): TGTGCCAGCAGCTTACGGGACAGAGATCAGCCCCAGCATTTT.

This clonotype was seen more than once but under ten times. The chain carries TRBV4-2 and TRBJ2-2; 9 nucleotides align to TRBD1. The CDR3 spans 18 residues. Trimming took 7 bases from V and 5 from J; bases not matched to a gene: 17. Germline lookup yields CDR1 LGHNA and CDR2 YNFKEQ. This chain's CDR3 is CASTLGGQGNEGTGELFF. CDR3 DNA: TGTGCCAGCACCCTGGGGGGACAGGGCAATGAAGGAACCGGGGAGCTGTTTTTT.

The chain employs TRBV29-1 and TRBJ2-7; 12 bases fit TRBD1. CDR1 SQVTM and CDR2 ANQGSEA come from the germline V gene. CDR3 length: 17 amino acids. J was trimmed by 3 bases and V by 7 bases; bases with no gene match: 16. CDR3 sequence: CSALRDRGLAGFYEQYF. The DNA for the CDR3 is TGCAGCGCTCTCCGGGACAGGGGGCTAGCGGGATTCTACGAGCAGTACTTC.

This clonotype was counted many times. The chain links TRBV7-2 to TRBJ1-5; 10 nucleotides agree with TRBD1. Looked up from germline, CDR1 is SGHTA and CDR2 is FQGNSA. The V and J ends lost 5 bases and 4 bases, in that order; junction bases with no gene match: 8. CDR3 length equals 16 residues. This CDR3 is CASSPPPGQGNQPQHF. For the CDR3, the DNA is TGTGCCAGCAGCCCCCCCCCGGGACAGGGGAATCAGCCCCAGCATTTT. Using reference TRBV7-2 and TRBJ1-5 for the parts outside the CDR3, the full variable domain is GAGVSQSPSNKVTEKGKDVELRCDPISGHTALYWYRQSLGQGLEFLIYFQGNSAPDKSGLPSDRFSAERTGGSVSTLTIQRTQQEDSAVYLCASSPPPGQGNQPQHFGDGTRLSIL.

This clonotype was observed at least ten times. The gene calls are TRBV9 and TRBJ2-7; 7 bases align to TRBD1. The germline V gene has CDR1 SGDLS and CDR2 YYNGEE. The CDR3 is made up of 13 amino acids. The V and J ends lost 3 bases and 4 bases, in that order; junction bases with no gene match: 4. The CDR3 sequence: CASSEGGEYEQYF. The CDR3 DNA reads TGTGCCAGCAGCGAAGGGGGCGAATACGAGCAGTACTTC.

The genes are TRBV2 and TRBJ1-5; 9 bases match TRBD1. V shed 5 bases, J shed 2 bases, and the junction held 4 bases outside the gene matches. This CDR3 spans 15 amino acids. Germline V gives CDR1 SNHLY, CDR2 FYNNEI. CDR3 DNA: TGTGCCAGCAGTCACAGGGGGCCAGGCAATCAGCCCCAGCATTTT. Residues: CASSHRGPGNQPQHF.

This clonotype was detected ten times or more. The chain couples TRBV19 to TRBJ2-7; 10 nucleotides agree with TRBD2. The trim removed 1 base at V and 6 bases at J, leaving 9 bases unmatched. CDR1 is LNHDA, CDR2 SQIVND, per germline (reference sequence). The CDR3 contains 16 residues. CDR3 amino acids: CASSIGLAGAGREQYF. For the CDR3, the DNA is TGTGCCAGTAGTATAGGTCTAGCGGGAGCGGGTCGCGAGCAGTACTTC.

V and J are TRBV7-9 and TRBJ2-5; 7 bases are shared with TRBD2. The CDR3 is 16 residues long. J was trimmed by 1 base and V by 4 bases; bases with no gene match: 9. Germline V gives CDR1 SEHNR, CDR2 FQNEAQ (reference sequence). The CDR3 coding sequence is TGTGCCAGCAGCTCTTTAGGGGACTACTCCCAAGAGACCCAGTACTTC. Protein sequence: CASSSLGDYSQETQYF. Supplemented by reference TRBV7-9 and TRBJ2-5, the full variable domain reads DTGVSQNPRHKITKRGQNVTFRCDPISEHNRLYWYRQTLGQGPEFLTYFQNEAQLEKSRLLSDRFSAERPKGSFSTLEIQRTEQGDSAMYLCASSSLGDYSQETQYFGPGTRLLVL.

This clonotype was detected only a few times. V gene TRBV20-1 combines with J gene TRBJ2-3, with 11 positions matching TRBD2. This CDR3 spans 14 amino acids. V lost 7 bases and J lost 4; bases outside the gene matches: 7. CDR1 and CDR2 from the germline V gene are DFQATT and SNEGSKA (reference sequence). The CDR3 DNA sequence: TGCAGTGGTCCTCTAGCGGGAGGAGCAGATACGCAGTATTTT. Its protein is CSGPLAGGADTQYF.

This rearrangement joins TRBV2 to TRBJ2-7; 8 bases line up with TRBD2. CDR1 and CDR2 from the germline V gene are SNHLY and FYNNEI. CDR3 length: 15 amino acids. J lost 4 bases, V lost 6 bases, and 11 bases had no gene match. CDR3 amino acids: CASRRREETKYEQYF. CDR3 in DNA: TGTGCCAGCAGGAGGCGGGAGGAGACCAAATACGAGCAGTACTTC.

The gene calls are TRBV7-9 and TRBJ2-7; 8 nucleotides align to TRBD2. The end of the DNA is better explained by TRBJ2-1, so the J call may be wrong. Germline V lookup: CDR1 SEHNR, CDR2 FQNEAQ (reference sequence). This CDR3 has 16 amino acids. The CDR3 reads CASTADAGGYYNEQFF. The DNA for the CDR3 is TGTGCCAGCACCGCTGATGCGGGAGGTTACTACAATGAGCAGTTCTTC.

In its sample, this clonotype was seen many times. The rearrangement uses TRBV19 and TRBJ2-7; 8 bases match TRBD1. The germline V gene has CDR1 LNHDA and CDR2 SQIVND (reference sequence). The CDR3 extends over 15 amino acids. J was trimmed by 0 bases and V by 6 bases; bases with no gene match: 7. CDR3 loop: CASSNPGTGSYEQYF. Written as DNA, the CDR3 is TGTGCCAGTAGCAACCCCGGGACAGGCTCCTACGAGCAGTACTTC.

The J gene is TRBJ2-1, the V gene TRBV24-1; the D is unclear. Germline-derived CDR1 and CDR2 are KGHDR and SFDVKD. This CDR3 comprises 16 residues. V was shortened by 4 bases and J by 4 bases, with 16 bases between the two germline ends. CDR3 amino acids: CATSDSYAPRYNEQFF. The CDR3 nucleotides read TGTGCCACCAGTGACTCCTACGCGCCGAGGTACAATGAGCAGTTCTTC.

This clonotype is a singleton in its sample. The V call is TRBV7-3, the J call TRBJ2-7; maybe TRBD2 (6 bases). V gave up 6 bases and J gave up 7 bases, with 19 bases separating them. The CDR3 is made up of 14 amino acids. Germline CDR1 reads SGHTA; CDR2 reads FQGTGA. CDR3 DNA sequence: TGTGCCAGCAGTTTTCTGGCTAGCGTTGGAGAGCAGTACTTC. Its translation is CASSFLASVGEQYF.

This clonotype was observed a few times. Its ends do not fully match the called genes, so a read error is possible. The V call is TRBV7-9, the J call TRBJ2-3; D uncertain. In germline, CDR1 is SEHNR, CDR2 FQNEAQ (reference sequence). CDR3 size: 16 residues. The CDR3 nucleotides read TGCGCCAGCAGCTTTGCTCGACACTCTAGCACAGATACGCAGTATTTT. Amino acids: CASSFARHSSTDTQYF.

A note on this clonotype: This may arise from a read error, as a much more abundant clone is one base away. The chain uses TRBV6-6 and TRBJ2-7; TRBD2 matches 10 bases. The V segment lost 5 bases and the J segment 6 bases; nucleotides outside the gene matches: 10. This CDR3 is built from 15 residues. Germline CDR1 MNHNY, CDR2 SVGAGI (reference sequence). CDR3 nucleotide sequence: TGTGCCAGCAGTGTGTTTGGGACTAGCGCCGTCGAGCAGTACTTC. Protein sequence: CASSVFGTSAVEQYF.

J is TRBJ2-2 and V is TRBV24-1; D might be TRBD2 (6 bases). The germline V gene has CDR1 KGHDR and CDR2 SFDVKD. This CDR3 is built from 16 residues. The V gene lost 0 bases and the J gene lost 4 bases, with 11 bases spanning the gap. CDR3 residues: CATSDLSVGGTGELFF. The CDR3, as DNA: TGTGCCACCAGTGATTTGAGCGTGGGAGGCACCGGGGAGCTGTTTTTT.

This clonotype was counted at least ten times. This rearrangement joins TRBV12-3 or TRBV12-4 to TRBJ1-4, with 7 positions matching TRBD1. Losses at the gene ends were 3 bases for V and 4 bases for J; bases not matched to a gene: 5. The CDR3 runs to 15 residues. The CDR3 sequence is CASSFSTGLNEKLFF. The CDR3 DNA sequence: TGTGCCAGCAGTTTCTCGACAGGGCTTAATGAAAAACTGTTTTTT.

The chain couples TRBV10-3 to TRBJ2-1; tentatively, D is TRBD2 (6 bases). This CDR3 has 12 amino acids. Germline V gene lookup returns CDR1 ENHRY and CDR2 SYGVKD. With 8 bases removed from V and 5 bases from J, the gap between germline ends came to 10 bases. The CDR3 region has the DNA TGTGCCATCGGTGGCGGGAACAATGAGCAGTTCTTC. This translates into CAIGGGNNEQFF.

This chain uses TRBV29-1 with TRBJ1-5; 8 bases are shared with TRBD1. The CDR3 runs to 14 residues. Per the germline V gene, CDR1 is SQVTM and CDR2 is ANQGSEA. Trimming took 8 bases from V and 7 from J; bases not matched to a gene: 13. The CDR3 protein is CSQDWGQDGQPQHF. The CDR3, as DNA: TGCAGCCAAGATTGGGGACAGGACGGGCAGCCCCAGCATTTT.

Remarks on this clonotype: One end of the junction varies from germline; a read error may be responsible. The chain carries TRBV7-6 and TRBJ2-7; D possibly corresponds to TRBD2 (6 bases). This CDR3 region has 16 residues. Germline CDR1 and CDR2: SGHVS and FNYEAQ. The CDR3 reads CASSQFAGSSYNEQYF. The CDR3 DNA reads TGCGCCAGCAGCCAGTTTGCGGGAAGCTCCTACAATGAGCAGTACTTC.

This clonotype has only one observation. Being one base from a much bigger clone, this may be a read error. The CDR3, as DNA: TGTGCCAGCAGCCACGAACAGGGAGGTTATAGCAATCAGCCCCAGCATTTT. This translates into CASSHEQGGYSNQPQHF. The V gene is TRBV7-9, the J gene TRBJ1-5; D is possibly TRBD1 (6 bases). Germline V gene data show CDR1 as SEHNR and CDR2 as FQNEAQ (reference sequence). The CDR3 is 17 residues long. The V and J ends lost 5 bases and 0 bases respectively, with 17 bases between them.

This clonotype showed up just a few times. The J gene is TRBJ1-2, the V gene TRBV27; D remains ambiguous. The CDR3 has 15 residues. V was trimmed by 2 bases and J by 1 base, leaving 11 bases between them. Germline V lookup: CDR1 MNHEY, CDR2 SMNVEV (reference sequence). The CDR3 nucleotides are TGTGCCAGCAGTTTAGGGAGGACCCTTAACTATGGCTACACCTTC. Its protein is CASSLGRTLNYGYTF.

This clonotype showed up just a few times. The V gene is TRBV7-9, the J gene TRBJ1-1; 8 bases align to TRBD1. CDR1 is SEHNR and CDR2 is FQNEAQ in the germline V gene (reference sequence). The J segment lost 3 bases and the V segment lost 2 bases, leaving 11 bases of the junction unmatched. This CDR3 is built from 17 residues. Here the CDR3 reads CASSLHPGGEFDTEAFF. CDR3 coding DNA: TGTGCCAGCAGCTTACATCCAGGGGGCGAATTTGACACTGAAGCTTTCTTT. The complete variable domain, with remaining parts taken from reference TRBV7-9 and TRBJ1-1, reads DTGVSQNPRHKITKRGQNVTFRCDPISEHNRLYWYRQTLGQGPEFLTYFQNEAQLEKSRLLSDRFSAERPKGSFSTLEIQRTEQGDSAMYLCASSLHPGGEFDTEAFFGQGTRLTVV.

This clonotype was found once. The V call is TRBV2, the J call TRBJ2-7, with D tentatively TRBD1 or TRBD2 (5 bases each). The J call is uncertain, as TRBJ2-4 better fits the DNA end. The CDR3 is made up of 17 amino acids. Germline V lookup: CDR1 SNHLY, CDR2 FYNNEI. The CDR3 nucleotides are TGTGCCAGCAGGGCAGGGAGTATTGCCTCGGCCAAAAACATTCAGTACTTC. As protein: CASRAGSIASAKNIQYF.

The sample holds a few counts of this clonotype. The J gene is TRBJ1-3, the V gene TRBV20-1, with 7 bases identical to TRBD1. CDR3 length equals 13 residues. Trimming cost V 2 bases and J 4 bases; bases outside gene matches: 2. Germline CDR1 is DFQATT and CDR2 is SNEGSKA (reference sequence). CDR3 bases: TGCAGTGCTAGAACGACAGGGGGAAACACCATATATTTT. It yields the protein CSARTTGGNTIYF.

This clonotype showed up many times. The V and J genes are TRBV29-1 and TRBJ1-4, with D hard to call. V was pared by 1 base and J by 6 bases, with 9 bases between. Per germline, CDR1 SQVTM and CDR2 ANQGSEA. The CDR3 consists of 13 residues. CDR3 bases: TGCAGCGTTGAAGCAGAATCCCATGAAAAACTGTTTTTT. Amino acid sequence: CSVEAESHEKLFF.

The rearrangement links TRBV20-1 to TRBJ2-1; possibly TRBD2 for D (5 bases). The V and J ends lost 4 bases and 3 bases respectively, with 16 bases between them. Germline V gene data show CDR1 as DFQATT and CDR2 as SNEGSKA (reference sequence). The CDR3 runs to 15 residues. The CDR3 is CSATWPLAGYNEQFF. DNA for the CDR3: TGCAGTGCTACCTGGCCCCTAGCAGGCTACAATGAGCAGTTCTTC.

The chain links TRBV19 to TRBJ1-2; 8 positions match TRBD1. Trimming took 4 bases from V and 0 from J; bases not matched to a gene: 10. The V gene's germline CDR1 is LNHDA and CDR2 SQIVND (reference sequence). There are 17 residues in the CDR3. The CDR3 nucleotides read TGTGCCAGTAGTAGAAACAGGGGGAGGATAGCTAACTATGGCTACACCTTC. It specifies CASSRNRGRIANYGYTF.